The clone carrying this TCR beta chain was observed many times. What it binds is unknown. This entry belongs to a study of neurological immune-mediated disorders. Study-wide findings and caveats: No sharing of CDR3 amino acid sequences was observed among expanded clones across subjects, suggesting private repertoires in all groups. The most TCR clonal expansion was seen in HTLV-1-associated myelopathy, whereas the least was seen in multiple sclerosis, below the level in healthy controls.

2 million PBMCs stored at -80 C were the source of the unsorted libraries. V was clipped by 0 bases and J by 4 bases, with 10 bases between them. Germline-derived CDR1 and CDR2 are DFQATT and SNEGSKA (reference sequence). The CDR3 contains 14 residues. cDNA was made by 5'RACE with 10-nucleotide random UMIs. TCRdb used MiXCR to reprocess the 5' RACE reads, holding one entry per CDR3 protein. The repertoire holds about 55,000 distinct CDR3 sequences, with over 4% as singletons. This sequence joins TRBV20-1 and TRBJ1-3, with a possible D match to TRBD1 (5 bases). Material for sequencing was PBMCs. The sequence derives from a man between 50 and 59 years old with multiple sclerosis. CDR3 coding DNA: TGCAGTGCTAGAGAACAGGCGTTAGGAAACACCATATATTTT. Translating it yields CSAREQALGNTIYF.